This T cell receptor beta chain was recovered during a study of identifying expanded T cells in peripheral blood. This table comes from immunoSEQ multiplex PCR, and its TCRdb copy is limited to in-frame clones, with some not included. The table lists approximately 130,000 clones, approximately 88% of them singletons, with less than 4% in the top ten. The study's findings and limits: Differentially abundant clones: about 1.1 between replicates, 16.4 at roughly 13 days, 19 to 20 at four.

Remarks on this clone: Its antigen remains unknown.

The sample comprised blood. The TCR was taken from a person aged 18-69 years in good health.

The CDR3 region has the DNA TGTGCCAGCAGCGTAGGAAGGGATTGGAGTGGCTACACCTTC. It encodes CASSVGRDWSGYTF. The rearrangement uses TRBV9 and TRBJ1-2, with no clear D. The CDR3 length is 14 residues. CDR1 and CDR2 from the germline V gene are SGDLS and YYNGEE. V was cut by 0 bases and J by 7 bases, with 13 bases left in between.